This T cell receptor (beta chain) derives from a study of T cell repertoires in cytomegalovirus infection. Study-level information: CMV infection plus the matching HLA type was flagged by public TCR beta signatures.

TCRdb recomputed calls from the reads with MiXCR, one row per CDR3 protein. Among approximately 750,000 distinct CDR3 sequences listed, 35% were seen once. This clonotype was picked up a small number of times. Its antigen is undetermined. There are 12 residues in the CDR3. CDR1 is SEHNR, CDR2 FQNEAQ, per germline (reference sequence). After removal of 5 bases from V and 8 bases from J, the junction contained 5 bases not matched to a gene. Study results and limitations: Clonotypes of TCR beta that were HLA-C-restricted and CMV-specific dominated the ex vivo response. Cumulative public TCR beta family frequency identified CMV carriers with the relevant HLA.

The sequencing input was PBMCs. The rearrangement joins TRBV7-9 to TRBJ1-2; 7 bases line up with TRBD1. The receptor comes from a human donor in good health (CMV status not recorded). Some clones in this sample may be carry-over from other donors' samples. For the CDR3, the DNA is TGTGCCAGCAGCCAGACAGGGATCGGCTACACCTTC. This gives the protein CASSQTGIGYTF.